This T cell receptor beta chain came from a study of patients and donors after allogeneic stem cell transplantation (dated by TCRdb to 2020 to 2021). Measured from the cysteine to the phenylalanine, the CDR3 is 15 residues long. Only the CDR3 DNA stays, 45 bases, in frame from base 1. Deletion took 0 bases off V and 5 bases off J, with a span of 14 bases between the germline ends. From a lookup of the germline V gene, CDR1 and CDR2 are SGDLS and YYNGEE. This clonotype was seen more than once but under ten times. This receptor's antigen is unknown. Qualities for individual bases were not recorded, and no much larger clone is one base off. Libraries were prepared through RT-PCR. The run used a NextSeq 550. Using fastp trimming at Q25 and MiXCR clonotype assembly, TCRdb reanalyzed the public sequencing data and kept in-frame beta chains. Every distinct CDR3 protein forms one entry, paired with its most common genes and DNA. This sample has about a million distinct CDR3 sequences in its table, and 18% of those were observed once. Roughly 6.4% of the sample lies in the top ten.

The clonotype comes from a human donor who was either an allogeneic HSCT recipient or a stem cell or donor lymphocyte infusion donor (not recorded which). It is not recorded whose cells these are; they may come from a transplant donor. The chain links TRBV9 with TRBJ2-5; the D gene assignment is ambiguous. The sequencing input was blood, either unsorted or a sorted T cell fraction (not recorded which). The CDR3 reads CASSVEGSVRETQYF. The nucleotides read TGTGCCAGCAGCGTAGAGGGCTCTGTTAGGGAGACCCAGTACTTC.